A single sample is the source of the 8 T cell receptor beta chains below, sequenced in a study of CD8+ T cells in alopecia areata. Treatment indicated: oral pan-JAK inhibitor, 5-10 mg twice daily. RNA extraction was followed by reverse transcription into cDNA, which acted as the sequencing template. Generated by immunoSEQ multiplex PCR, the TCRdb table keeps only in-frame clones and is missing some. The profile shows about 180,000 clones, 51% of them singletons. Sequences were derived from CD8+ T cells sorted from blood, sampled around week 52, from a patient treated with tofacitinib. The receptor source for this set is a human donor with alopecia areata.

The chain links TRBV13 to TRBJ2-7; D is perhaps TRBD1 (6 bases). CDR1 is PRHDT, CDR2 FYEKMQ, per germline (reference sequence). Trimming took 1 base from V and 0 from J, leaving 7 bases between them. The CDR3 contains 14 residues. CDR3 sequence (DNA): TGTGCCAGCAGCTTAGTCAGGGGCTCCTACGAGCAGTACTTC. It encodes CASSLVRGSYEQYF.

This clone showed up just a few times. Other DNA variants within this sample encode the same CDR3. J is TRBJ1-1 and V is TRBV30; TRBD1 might be the D (6 bases). CDR1 is GTSNPN and CDR2 is SVGIG in the germline V gene (reference sequence). V was trimmed by 2 bases and J by 4 bases, leaving 8 bases between them. The CDR3 length is 12 residues. For the CDR3, the DNA is TGTGCCTGGAGTCCAGGGGCCACTGAAGCTTTCTTT. This sequence encodes CAWSPGATEAFF.

The CDR3, as DNA: TGTGCCAGCAGTTACTCAGATGGGGAGAGGGAGACCCAGTACTTC. It translates to CASSYSDGERETQYF. The chain couples TRBV6-5 to TRBJ2-5; D is perhaps TRBD2 (5 bases). V lost 0 bases and J lost 5, with 13 bases in between. This CDR3 has 15 residues. CDR1 and CDR2 from the germline V gene are MNHEY and SVGAGI.

This clone was observed a few times. The J gene is TRBJ2-1, the V gene TRBV5-5, with D maybe TRBD1 (6 bases). Per the germline V gene, CDR1 is SGHKS and CDR2 is YYEKEE (reference sequence). Trimming stripped 0 bases from V and 2 bases from J, with 6 bases between. The CDR3 consists of 14 residues. CDR3 DNA sequence: TGTGCCAGCAGCTTGGAGGGGGCCTACAATGAGCAGTTCTTC. Its translation: CASSLEGAYNEQFF.

The chain links TRBV11-1 to TRBJ2-7; D is possibly TRBD2 (5 bases). Germline V gene data show CDR1 as SGHAT and CDR2 as FQDESV (reference sequence). Between the trimmed V and J ends, which lost 1 base and 2 bases, there was a span of 12 bases. CDR3 size: 15 residues. This chain's CDR3 is CASSLDRGAPYEQYF. The CDR3 region has the DNA TGTGCCAGCAGCTTAGATCGGGGAGCCCCCTACGAGCAGTACTTC.

This chain links TRBV7-9 with TRBJ2-5, with D perhaps TRBD1 (6 bases). V was pared by 2 bases and J by 0 bases, with 7 bases between. The CDR3 is 14 amino acids. CDR1 is SEHNR and CDR2 is FQNEAQ in the germline V gene (reference sequence). CDR3 nucleotide sequence: TGTGCCAGCAGCTTAAGACAGGACCAAGAGACCCAGTACTTC. Protein product: CASSLRQDQETQYF.

A remark on this clone: Relative to the germline gene, one junction end is altered; a read error may explain this. The chain combines TRBV7-7 with TRBJ2-5; D ambiguous. The CDR3 is made up of 14 amino acids. Looked up from germline, CDR1 is SSHAT and CDR2 is FNYEAQ (reference sequence). In DNA form, the CDR3 reads TGTGCTAGCAGCTTAGCCCAGATGACGGAGACCCAGTACTTC. This encodes CASSLAQMTETQYF.

In its sample, this clone was seen a few times. The chain links TRBV19 to TRBJ2-1; D tentatively fits TRBD1 or TRBD2 (5 bases each). The CDR3 length is 16 residues. From germline, CDR1 is LNHDA and CDR2 SQIVND (reference sequence). V lost 4 bases to trimming and J lost 6 bases, with 19 bases between them. As DNA, the CDR3 is TGTGCCAGTAGTACCGGGGCCGCCCATGGGGCCAATGAGCAGTTCTTC. Encoded protein: CASSTGAAHGANEQFF.